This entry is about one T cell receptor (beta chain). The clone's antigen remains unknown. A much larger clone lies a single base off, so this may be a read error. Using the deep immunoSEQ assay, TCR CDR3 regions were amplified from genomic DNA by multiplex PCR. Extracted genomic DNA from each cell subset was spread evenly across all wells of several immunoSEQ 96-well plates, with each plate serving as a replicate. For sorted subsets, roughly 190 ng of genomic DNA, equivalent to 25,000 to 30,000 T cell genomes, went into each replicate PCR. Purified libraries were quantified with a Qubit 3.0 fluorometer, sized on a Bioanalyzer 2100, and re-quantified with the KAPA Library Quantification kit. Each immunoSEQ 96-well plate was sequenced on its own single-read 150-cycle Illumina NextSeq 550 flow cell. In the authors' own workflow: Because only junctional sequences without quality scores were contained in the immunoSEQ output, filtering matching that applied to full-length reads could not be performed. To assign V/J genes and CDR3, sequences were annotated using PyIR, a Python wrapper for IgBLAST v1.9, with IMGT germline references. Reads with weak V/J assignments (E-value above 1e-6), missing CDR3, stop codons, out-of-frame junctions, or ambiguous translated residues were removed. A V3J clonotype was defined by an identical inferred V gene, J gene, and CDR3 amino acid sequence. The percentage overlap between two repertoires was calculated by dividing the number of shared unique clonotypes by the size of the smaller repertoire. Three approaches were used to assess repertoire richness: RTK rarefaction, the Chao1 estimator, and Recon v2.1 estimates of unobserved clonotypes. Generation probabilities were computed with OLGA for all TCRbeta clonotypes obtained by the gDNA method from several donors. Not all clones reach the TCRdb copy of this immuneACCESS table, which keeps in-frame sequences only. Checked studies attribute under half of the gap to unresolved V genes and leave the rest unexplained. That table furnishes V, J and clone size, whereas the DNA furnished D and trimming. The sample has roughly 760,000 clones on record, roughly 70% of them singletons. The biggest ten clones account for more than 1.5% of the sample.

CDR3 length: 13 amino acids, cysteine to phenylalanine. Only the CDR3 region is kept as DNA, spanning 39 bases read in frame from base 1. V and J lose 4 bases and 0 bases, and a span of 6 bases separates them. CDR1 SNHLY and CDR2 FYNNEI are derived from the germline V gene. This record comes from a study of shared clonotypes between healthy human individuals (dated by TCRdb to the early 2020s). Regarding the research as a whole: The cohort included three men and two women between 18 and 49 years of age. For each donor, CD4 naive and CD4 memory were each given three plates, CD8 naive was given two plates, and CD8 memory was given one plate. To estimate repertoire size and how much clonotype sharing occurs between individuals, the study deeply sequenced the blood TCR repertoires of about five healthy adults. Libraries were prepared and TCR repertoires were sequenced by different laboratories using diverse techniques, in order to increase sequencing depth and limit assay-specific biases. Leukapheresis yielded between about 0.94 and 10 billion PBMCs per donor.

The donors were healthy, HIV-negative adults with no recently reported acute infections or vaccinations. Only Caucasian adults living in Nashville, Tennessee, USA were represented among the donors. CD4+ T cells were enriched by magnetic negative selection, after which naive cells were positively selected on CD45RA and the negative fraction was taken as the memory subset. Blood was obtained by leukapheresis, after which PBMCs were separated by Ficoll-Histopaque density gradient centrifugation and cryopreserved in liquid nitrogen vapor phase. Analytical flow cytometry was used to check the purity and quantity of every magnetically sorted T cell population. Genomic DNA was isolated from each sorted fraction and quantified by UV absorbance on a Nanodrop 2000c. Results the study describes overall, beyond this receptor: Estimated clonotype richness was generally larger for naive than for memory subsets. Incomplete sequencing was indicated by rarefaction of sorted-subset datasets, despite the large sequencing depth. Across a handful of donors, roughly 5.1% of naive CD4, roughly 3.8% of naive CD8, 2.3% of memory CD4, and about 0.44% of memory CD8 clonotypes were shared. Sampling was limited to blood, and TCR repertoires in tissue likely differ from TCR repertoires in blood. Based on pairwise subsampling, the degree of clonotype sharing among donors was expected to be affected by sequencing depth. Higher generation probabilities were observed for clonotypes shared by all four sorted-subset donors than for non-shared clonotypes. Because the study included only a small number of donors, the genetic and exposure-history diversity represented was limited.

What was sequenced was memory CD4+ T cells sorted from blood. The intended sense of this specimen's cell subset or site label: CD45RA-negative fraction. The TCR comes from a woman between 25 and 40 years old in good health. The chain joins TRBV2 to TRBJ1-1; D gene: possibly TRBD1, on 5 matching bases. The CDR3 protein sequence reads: CASSGQMNTEAFF. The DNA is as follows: TGTGCCAGCAGTGGACAGATGAACACTGAAGCTTTCTTT.